This T cell receptor beta chain was sequenced for a study of T cells in Graves' hyperthyroidism and ophthalmopathy. The CDR3 has 19 residues. The V and J ends lost 0 bases and 2 bases, in that order; junction bases with no gene match: 8. The V gene's germline CDR1 is KGHDR and CDR2 SFDVKD. Study findings and constraints: Ophthalmopathy prediction by the model preceded onset by a median roughly 6 months. Through a model of 13 V-J features, ophthalmopathy was separated from stable hyperthyroidism.

Concerning this clonotype: The antigen remains undetermined.

RNA transcripts provided the source from which TCR beta CDR3 regions were amplified. The study used the HTBI primer set for a first-round RT-PCR of the TCR CDR3. TCRdb recomputed calls from the multiplex PCR reads with MiXCR, one row per CDR3 protein. The table has 480,000 or so distinct CDR3 sequences, about 46% seen once. The rearrangement links TRBV24-1 to TRBJ2-5, with 13 nucleotides matching TRBD2. The sequencing input was peripheral blood or thyroid tissue (not recorded which). This sequence was found in an adult woman with Graves' disease, either hyperthyroidism or ophthalmopathy (not recorded which). The CDR3 sequence: CATSDLGGGLAGSQETQYF. The CDR3 nucleotides read TGTGCCACCAGTGATTTGGGTGGGGGACTAGCGGGATCACAAGAGACCCAGTACTTC.